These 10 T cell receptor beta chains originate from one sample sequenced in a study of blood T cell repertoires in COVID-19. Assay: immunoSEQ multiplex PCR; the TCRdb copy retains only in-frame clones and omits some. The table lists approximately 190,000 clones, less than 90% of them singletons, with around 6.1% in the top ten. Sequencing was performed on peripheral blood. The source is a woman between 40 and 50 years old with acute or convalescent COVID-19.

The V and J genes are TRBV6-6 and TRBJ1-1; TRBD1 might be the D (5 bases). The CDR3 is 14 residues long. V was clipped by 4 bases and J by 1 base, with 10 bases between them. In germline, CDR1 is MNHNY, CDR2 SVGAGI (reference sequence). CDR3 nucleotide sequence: TGTGCCAGCAGTTTGTCGACAGCGAACACTGAAGCTTTCTTT. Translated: CASSLSTANTEAFF.

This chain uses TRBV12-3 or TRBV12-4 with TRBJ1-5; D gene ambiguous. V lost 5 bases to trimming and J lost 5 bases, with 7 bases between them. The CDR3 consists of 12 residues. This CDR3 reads CASSLGDQPQHF. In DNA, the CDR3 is TGTGCCAGCAGTCTAGGCGATCAGCCCCAGCATTTT.

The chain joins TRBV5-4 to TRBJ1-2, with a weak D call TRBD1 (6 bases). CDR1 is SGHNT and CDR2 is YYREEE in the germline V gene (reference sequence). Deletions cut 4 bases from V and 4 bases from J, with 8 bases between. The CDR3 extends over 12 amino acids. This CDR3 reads CASSPGVYGYTF. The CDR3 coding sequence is TGTGCCAGCAGCCCAGGGGTCTATGGCTACACCTTC.

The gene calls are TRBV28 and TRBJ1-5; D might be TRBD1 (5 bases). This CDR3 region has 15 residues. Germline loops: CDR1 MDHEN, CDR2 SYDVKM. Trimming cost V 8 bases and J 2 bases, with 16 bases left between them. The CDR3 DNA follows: TGTGCCAGCGTACTTAGGGGATTCGGCAATCAGCCCCAGCATTTT. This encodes CASVLRGFGNQPQHF. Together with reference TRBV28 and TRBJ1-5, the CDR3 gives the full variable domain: DVKVTQSSRYLVKRTGEKVFLECVQDMDHENMFWYRQDPGLGLRLIYFSYDVKMKEKGDIPEGYSVSREKKERFSLILESASTNQTSMYLCASVLRGFGNQPQHFGDGTRLSIL.

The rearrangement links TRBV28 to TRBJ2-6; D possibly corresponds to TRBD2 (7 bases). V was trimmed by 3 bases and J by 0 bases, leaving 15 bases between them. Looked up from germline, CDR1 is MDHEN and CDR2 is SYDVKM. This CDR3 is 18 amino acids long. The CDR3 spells CASSLGGGPLSGANVLTF. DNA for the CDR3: TGTGCCAGCAGTTTGGGGGGGGGCCCGCTCTCTGGGGCCAACGTCCTGACTTTC.

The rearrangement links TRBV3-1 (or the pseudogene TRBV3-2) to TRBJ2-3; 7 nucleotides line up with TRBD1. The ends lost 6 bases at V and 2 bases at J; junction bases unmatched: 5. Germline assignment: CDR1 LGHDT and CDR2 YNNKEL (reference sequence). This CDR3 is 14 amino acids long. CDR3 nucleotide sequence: TGTGCCAGCAGGGGACAGCGCTTCACAGATACGCAGTATTTT. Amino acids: CASRGQRFTDTQYF.

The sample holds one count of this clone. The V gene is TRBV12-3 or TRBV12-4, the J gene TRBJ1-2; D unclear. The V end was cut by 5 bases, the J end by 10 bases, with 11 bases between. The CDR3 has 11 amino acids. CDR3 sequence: CASSPGLPYTF. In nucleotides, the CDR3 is TGTGCCAGCAGTCCCGGACTCCCCTACACCTTC.

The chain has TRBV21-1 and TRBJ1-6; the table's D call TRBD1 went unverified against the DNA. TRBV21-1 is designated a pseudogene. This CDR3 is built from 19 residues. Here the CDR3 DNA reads TGTGCCAGCAGCAAGTTTCCGGGACAGGGTGGAGGCGATAATTCACCCCTCCACTTT. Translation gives CASSKFPGQGGGDNSPLHF.

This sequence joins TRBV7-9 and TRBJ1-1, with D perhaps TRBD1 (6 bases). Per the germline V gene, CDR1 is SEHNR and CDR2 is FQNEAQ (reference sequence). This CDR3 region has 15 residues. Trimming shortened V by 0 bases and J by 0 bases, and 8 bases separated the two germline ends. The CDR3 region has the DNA TGTGCCAGCAGCTTAGCGGGGGCGATGAACACTGAAGCTTTCTTT. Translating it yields CASSLAGAMNTEAFF.

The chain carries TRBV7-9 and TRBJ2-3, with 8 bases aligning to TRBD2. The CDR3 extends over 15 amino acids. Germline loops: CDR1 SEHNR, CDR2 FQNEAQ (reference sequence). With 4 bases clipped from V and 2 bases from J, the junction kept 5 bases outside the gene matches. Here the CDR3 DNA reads TGTGCCAGCAGCTCGACTAGCGAGAACACAGATACGCAGTATTTT. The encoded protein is CASSSTSENTDTQYF.